The 26 T cell receptor beta chains listed next were all sequenced from one sample in a study of T-cell memory formation after mild COVID-19. TCRdb re-called the 5' RACE reads with MiXCR, one entry per CDR3 protein. Of 550,000 to 600,000 distinct CDR3 sequences listed, about 20% were seen once; the top ten hold approximately 8%. Input material: PBMCs or a T cell subset sorted from them (not recorded which). Every receptor here comes from an adult woman who had mild COVID-19 (a few samples of this study predate the infection). Cell type and time point are not known.

This chain connects TRBV10-3 to TRBJ1-2; TRBD1 matches 7 bases. CDR3 length: 12 residues. V was pared by 11 bases and J by 4 bases, with 7 bases of the junction left unmatched. Germline V gene sequence: CDR1 ENHRY, CDR2 SYGVKD. CDR3 sequence: CACRDRLYGYTF. CDR3 DNA: TGTGCCTGCAGGGACAGACTCTATGGCTACACCTTC.

The table lists this clonotype with a few counts. CDR3 nucleotide sequence: TGTGCCAGCAGCCCTGAGGACAGGGCCACTGAAGCTTTCTTT. It specifies CASSPEDRATEAFF. The rearrangement links TRBV7-9 to TRBJ1-1; 8 nucleotides align to TRBD1. Germline V gives CDR1 SEHNR, CDR2 FQNEAQ (reference sequence). The junction had 6 bases not matched to a gene; V was cut back by 5 bases and J by 4 bases. The CDR3 runs to 14 residues.

In its sample, this clonotype was seen a few times. V gene TRBV1 combines with J gene TRBJ2-7. TRBV1 is listed as a pseudogene. The CDR3 is made up of 11 amino acids. DNA for the CDR3: TGCACCAGCAGCGAAGAGAACGAGCAGTACTTC. Translated: CTSSEENEQYF.

The V and J genes are TRBV2 and TRBJ2-1; 9 bases are shared with TRBD2. Germline CDR1 is SNHLY and CDR2 is FYNNEI. The V segment lost 6 bases and the J segment 6 bases; nucleotides outside the gene matches: 9. CDR3 size: 15 residues. CDR3 DNA: TGTGCCAGCAGACTTCTGGCTAGCGGGGTCAATGAGCAGTTCTTC. Protein product: CASRLLASGVNEQFF.

This clonotype was counted a few times. CDR3 in amino acids: CASSVADEQYF. DNA for the CDR3: TGTGCCAGCAGCGTGGCCGACGAGCAGTACTTC. The rearrangement links TRBV11-3 to TRBJ2-7; D remains unclear. The CDR3 runs 11 residues. Germline CDR1 and CDR2: SGHNT and YENEEA. V was pared by 5 bases and J by 5 bases, with 7 bases between.

The chain couples TRBV5-1 to TRBJ2-5, with D possibly TRBD1 on 7 matching bases. The CDR3 loop spans 16 amino acids. V lost 3 bases and J lost 5, with 20 bases in between. From germline, CDR1 is SGHRS and CDR2 YFSETQ. This CDR3 reads CASSSSGQPRGETQYF. Written as DNA, the CDR3 is TGCGCCAGCAGCTCGTCGGGACAGCCCCGGGGGGAGACCCAGTACTTC.

The chain carries TRBV6-5 and TRBJ2-3; 11 bases are a match to TRBD1. CDR3 length equals 15 residues. With 6 bases clipped from V and 5 bases from J, the junction kept 7 bases outside the gene matches. The germline gives CDR1 MNHEY, CDR2 SVGAGI. In nucleotides, the CDR3 is TGTGCCAGCAGCCCACCGGGACAGGGGGGAGATACGCAGTATTTT. This sequence encodes CASSPPGQGGDTQYF.

This chain uses TRBV5-1 with TRBJ2-3, with 12 positions matching TRBD2. J gave up 2 bases and V 4 bases, and 8 bases lay outside the gene matches. Germline V gives CDR1 SGHRS, CDR2 YFSETQ. This CDR3 has 17 residues. The CDR3 sequence: CASSRRPSGGDTDTQYF. The CDR3 DNA sequence: TGCGCCAGCAGCCGTAGGCCTAGCGGGGGGGACACAGATACGCAGTATTTT.

The rearrangement uses TRBV7-2 and TRBJ2-3, with D possibly being TRBD1 or TRBD2 (5 bases each). Looked up from germline, CDR1 is SGHTA and CDR2 is FQGNSA. The CDR3 sequence is 16 residues long. Trimming shortened V by 5 bases and J by 2 bases, and 17 bases separated the two germline ends. In DNA, the CDR3 is TGTGCCAGCAGCAAAGGGACCCCCCTCCACACAGATACGCAGTATTTT. It yields the protein CASSKGTPLHTDTQYF.

Regarding this clonotype: This may be a read error: a much more frequent sequence differs by one nucleotide. The chain joins TRBV5-6 to TRBJ1-1, with D tentatively TRBD1 (6 bases). This CDR3 has 13 amino acids. Germline loops: CDR1 SGHDT, CDR2 YYEEEE. V gave up 4 bases and J gave up 2 bases, with 9 bases separating them. The CDR3 nucleotides read TGTGCCAGCAGCCAGGGACATAACACTGAAGCTTTCTTT. It yields the protein CASSQGHNTEAFF.

This clonotype was seen only a few times. The chain recombines TRBV18 with TRBJ2-1; D is uncertain. Per the germline V gene, CDR1 is KGHSH and CDR2 is LQKENI. Trimming shortened V by 3 bases and J by 6 bases, and 9 bases separated the two germline ends. The CDR3 spans 13 residues. CDR3 DNA sequence: TGTGCCAGCTCACCTCTAGACTCCAATGAGCAGTTCTTC. Its protein is CASSPLDSNEQFF.

This clonotype was observed a few times. The CDR3 DNA is TGTGCCAGCAGCGTTCGACAGATAGGCACAGATACGCAGTATTTT. It is translated as CASSVRQIGTDTQYF. V usage is TRBV9 and J usage is TRBJ2-3; a possible D gene is TRBD1 (5 bases). Germline values: CDR1 SGDLS, CDR2 YYNGEE. CDR3 length: 15 residues. V was pared by 2 bases and J by 1 base, with 11 bases between.

This clonotype has a handful of counts. The rearrangement joins TRBV11-2 to TRBJ1-1; 9 bases are a match to TRBD1. Germline trimming cut 5 bases from V and 10 bases from J; bases unmatched to any gene: 8. This CDR3 comprises 13 residues. From germline, CDR1 is SGHAT and CDR2 FQNNGV. As DNA, the CDR3 is TGTGCCAGCAGCCCAGGGACAGGGACAGGAGCTTTCTTT. Its protein is CASSPGTGTGAFF.

This clonotype has a handful of counts. The V and J genes are TRBV7-6 and TRBJ1-1, with no clear D. CDR1 is SGHVS and CDR2 is FNYEAQ in the germline V gene. The CDR3 sequence is 13 residues long. The V gene lost 1 base and the J gene lost 9 bases, with 12 bases spanning the gap. The CDR3: CASSLGSTEQAFF. CDR3 in DNA: TGTGCCAGCAGCTTAGGCTCGACGGAACAAGCTTTCTTT.

There are a few counts of this clonotype. The chain links TRBV7-9 to TRBJ1-5; D might be TRBD1 (5 bases). The V and J ends lost 5 bases and 6 bases respectively, with 8 bases between them. There are 12 residues in the CDR3. The germline V gene encodes CDR1 SEHNR and CDR2 FQNEAQ (reference sequence). The CDR3 reads CASSIGVQPQHF. CDR3 sequence (DNA): TGTGCCAGCAGCATAGGGGTTCAGCCCCAGCATTTT.

This clonotype was picked up a small number of times. The genes are TRBV20-1 and TRBJ2-1; D gene unclear. CDR3 length equals 11 residues. V shed 6 bases and J shed 9 bases, with 12 bases lying between them. Germline loops: CDR1 DFQATT, CDR2 SNEGSKA (reference sequence). CDR3 sequence reads: CSARPSTEQFF. The CDR3 nucleotides read TGCAGTGCGAGGCCCTCGACTGAGCAGTTCTTC.

The chain couples TRBV25-1 to TRBJ2-7; TRBD1 is a possible D gene (5 bases). This CDR3 is built from 13 residues. Germline assignment: CDR1 MGHDK and CDR2 SYGVNS. The V end lost 8 bases, the J end lost 7 bases, and 18 bases lay between the germline ends. The CDR3 protein is CASGPGHLLEQYF. CDR3 bases: TGTGCCAGCGGCCCCGGACACCTTTTGGAGCAGTACTTC.

This chain uses TRBV29-1 with TRBJ2-3; 8 bases are shared with TRBD1. After removal of 7 bases from V and 8 bases from J, the junction contained 8 bases not matched to a gene. The CDR3 spans 12 residues. CDR1 is SQVTM, CDR2 ANQGSEA, per germline. The CDR3 bases are TGCAGCGCGACAGGGGCATGGGGTACGCAGTATTTT. Protein: CSATGAWGTQYF.

This chain links TRBV20-1 with TRBJ2-1; no clear D. The CDR3 totals 11 residues. V was cut by 0 bases and J by 9 bases, with 6 bases left in between. CDR1 DFQATT and CDR2 SNEGSKA come from the germline V gene (reference sequence). CDR3 protein: CSARDLVEQFF. CDR3 sequence (DNA): TGCAGTGCTAGAGATCTGGTTGAGCAGTTCTTC.

The J gene is TRBJ2-1, the V gene TRBV19; a possible D gene is TRBD2 (6 bases). The CDR3 covers 15 residues. Germline V gene data show CDR1 as LNHDA and CDR2 as SQIVND (reference sequence). V lost 1 base and J lost 6, with 13 bases in between. CDR3 sequence: CASSIVGGVVNEQFF. The CDR3 DNA reads TGTGCCAGTAGTATAGTAGGAGGGGTGGTCAATGAGCAGTTCTTC.

V gene TRBV12-3 or TRBV12-4 combines with J gene TRBJ2-1, with TRBD2 matching over 7 bases. This CDR3 comprises 13 residues. CDR3 loop: CACSAGAYNEQFF. CDR3 nucleotide sequence: TGTGCTTGCAGCGCGGGGGCCTACAATGAGCAGTTCTTC.

This clonotype was picked up a small number of times. This rearrangement joins TRBV20-1 to TRBJ2-7; D gene uncertain. This CDR3 has 15 residues. The V gene lost 0 bases and the J gene lost 2 bases, with 14 bases spanning the gap. The V gene's germline CDR1 is DFQATT and CDR2 SNEGSKA (reference sequence). The CDR3 sequence is CSARDWAGEPYEQYF. Here the CDR3 DNA reads TGCAGTGCTAGAGATTGGGCAGGCGAACCCTACGAGCAGTACTTC.

This clonotype showed up just once. The chain uses TRBV11-2 and TRBJ2-7; 10 bases are a match to TRBD1. V dropped 2 bases and J dropped 6; count of bases not matched to a gene: 16. The germline V gene has CDR1 SGHAT and CDR2 FQNNGV. The CDR3 contains 18 residues. The CDR3 DNA is TGTGCCAGCAGCTTATACACCGGGACAGGGGCCGCCCGAGGCGAGCAGTACTTC. This translates into CASSLYTGTGAARGEQYF.

This clonotype was recorded a few times. The chain joins TRBV5-1 to TRBJ1-2; D is possibly TRBD1 (5 bases). Germline loops: CDR1 SGHRS, CDR2 YFSETQ. The CDR3 runs to 12 residues. Trimming cost V 6 bases and J 1 base, with 7 bases left between them. The CDR3 DNA reads TGCGCCAGCATTCAGGGTAACTATGGCTACACCTTC. Residues: CASIQGNYGYTF.

The chain combines TRBV20-1 with TRBJ2-3; perhaps D is TRBD1 or TRBD2 (5 bases each). CDR1 is DFQATT, CDR2 SNEGSKA, per germline (reference sequence). The CDR3 is made up of 16 amino acids. Deletions cut 4 bases from V and 1 base from J, with 18 bases between. For the CDR3, the DNA is TGCAGTGCTATGGGACCCGGGGACGTAGGCACAGATACGCAGTATTTT. It translates to CSAMGPGDVGTDTQYF.

The chain joins TRBV12-3 or TRBV12-4 to TRBJ2-2, with 11 bases fitting TRBD2. The length of the CDR3 is 19 residues. V lost 3 bases and J lost 6; bases outside the gene matches: 15. CDR3 nucleotide sequence: TGTGCCAGCAGTTTCCCGATCTGGCAACTAGCGGGAGAATCCGGGGAGCTGTTTTTT. Its protein product is CASSFPIWQLAGESGELFF.